This T cell receptor beta chain stems from a study of identical twins. A single record per CDR3 protein comes from TCRdb applying MiXCR to the 5' RACE reads. The table records roughly 720,000 distinct CDR3 sequences, roughly 20% of them present only once. Unmatched junction bases numbered 3, after V lost 2 bases and J lost 6 bases. The CDR3 extends over 13 amino acids. The germline CDR1 and CDR2 sequences are GTSNPN and SVGIG (reference sequence). Another study also made use of these data, one on T cells expressing NK-cell markers.

This sequence joins TRBV30 and TRBJ2-1; 8 nucleotides agree with TRBD1. Input material: PBMCs. The origin of this receptor is a woman aged 18-30 years in good health. CDR3 DNA sequence: TGTGCCTGGAGTCCCGGACAGGGCAATGAGCAGTTCTTC. It yields the protein CAWSPGQGNEQFF.